The present T cell receptor beta chain was sequenced within a study of T cell repertoires in cytomegalovirus infection. Across the whole study: A matching HLA type, together with CMV infection, was signaled by public TCR beta signatures.

TCRdb re-derived calls from the reads in MiXCR, one entry per CDR3 protein. The repertoire holds roughly 570,000 distinct CDR3 sequences, with 40% as singletons. V was pared by 0 bases and J by 8 bases, with 5 bases of the junction left unmatched. The germline CDR1 and CDR2 sequences are ENHRY and SYGVKD. The CDR3 consists of 14 residues. A word on this clonotype: Its matching antigen is unknown.

Study-wide findings and caveats: Carriage of CMV together with the relevant HLA was identifiable through cumulative public TCR beta family frequency. Ex vivo, HLA-C-restricted CMV-specific TCR beta clonotypes prevailed over the rest of the response.

The chain links TRBV10-3 to TRBJ1-2; 8 bases align to TRBD1. The sample in question was cultured PBMCs, obtained from culture after CMV antigen stimulation. This clonotype was sampled from a human donor in good health (CMV status not recorded). Some clones in this sample may be carry-over from other donors' samples. The CDR3 DNA reads TGTGCCATCAGTGAGTCAAACAGGGGGGGCGGCTACACCTTC. Amino acid sequence: CAISESNRGGGYTF.